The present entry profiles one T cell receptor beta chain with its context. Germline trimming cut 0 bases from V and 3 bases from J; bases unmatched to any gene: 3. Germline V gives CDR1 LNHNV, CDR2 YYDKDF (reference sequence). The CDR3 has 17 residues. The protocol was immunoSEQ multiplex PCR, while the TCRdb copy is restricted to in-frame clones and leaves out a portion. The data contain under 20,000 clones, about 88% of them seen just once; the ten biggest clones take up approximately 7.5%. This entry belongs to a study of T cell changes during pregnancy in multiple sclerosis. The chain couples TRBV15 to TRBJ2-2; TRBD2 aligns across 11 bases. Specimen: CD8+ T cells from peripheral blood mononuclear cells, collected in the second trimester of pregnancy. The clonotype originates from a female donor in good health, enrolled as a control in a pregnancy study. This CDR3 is CATSRELAGADTGELFF. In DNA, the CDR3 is TGTGCCACCAGCAGAGAACTAGCGGGAGCGGACACCGGGGAGCTGTTTTTT.